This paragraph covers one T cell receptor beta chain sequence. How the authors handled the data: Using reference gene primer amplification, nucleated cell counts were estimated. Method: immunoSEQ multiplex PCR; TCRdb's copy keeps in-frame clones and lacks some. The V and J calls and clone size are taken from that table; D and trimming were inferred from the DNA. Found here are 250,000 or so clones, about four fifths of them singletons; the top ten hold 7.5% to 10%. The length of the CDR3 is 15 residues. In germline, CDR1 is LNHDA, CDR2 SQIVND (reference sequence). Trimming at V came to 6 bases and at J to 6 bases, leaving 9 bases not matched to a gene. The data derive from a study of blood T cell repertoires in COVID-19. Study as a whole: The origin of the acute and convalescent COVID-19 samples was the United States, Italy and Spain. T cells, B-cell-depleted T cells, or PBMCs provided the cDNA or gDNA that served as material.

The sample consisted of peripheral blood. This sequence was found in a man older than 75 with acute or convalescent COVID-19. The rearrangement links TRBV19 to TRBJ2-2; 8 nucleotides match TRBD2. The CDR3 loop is CASRALAALPGELFF. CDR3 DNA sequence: TGTGCCAGTAGGGCACTAGCGGCGCTACCCGGGGAGCTGTTTTTT.